The source of this TCR beta chain is a study of shared clonotypes between healthy human individuals. V gave up 0 bases and J gave up 5 bases; unmatched junction bases: 6. The CDR3 contains 16 residues. Germline lookup yields CDR1 MNHEY and CDR2 SVGAGI. Overall study findings and caveats: Generation probabilities of non-shared clonotypes were lower (relative to those shared by all four donors).

Only in-frame clones appear in the TCRdb table, and some are missing; sequencing was by immunoSEQ multiplex PCR. The table lists over 2 million clones, 80% to 95% of them singletons. As to this clone: Its antigen is not known.

CD4+ cells were split into CD45RA+ naive and CD45RA-negative memory subsets. The sequence was collected from a man between 18 and 35 years old in good health. Some clones in this sample may be carry-over from other donors' samples. What was sequenced was naive CD4+ T cells from PBMCs. Sample subset: CD45RA+ positively selected. The chain employs TRBV6-5 and TRBJ2-1; 8 bases line up with TRBD1. The CDR3 DNA reads TGTGCCAGCAGTTACTCTGCACAGGGGGTAAACAATGAGCAGTTCTTC. Its protein product is CASSYSAQGVNNEQFF.